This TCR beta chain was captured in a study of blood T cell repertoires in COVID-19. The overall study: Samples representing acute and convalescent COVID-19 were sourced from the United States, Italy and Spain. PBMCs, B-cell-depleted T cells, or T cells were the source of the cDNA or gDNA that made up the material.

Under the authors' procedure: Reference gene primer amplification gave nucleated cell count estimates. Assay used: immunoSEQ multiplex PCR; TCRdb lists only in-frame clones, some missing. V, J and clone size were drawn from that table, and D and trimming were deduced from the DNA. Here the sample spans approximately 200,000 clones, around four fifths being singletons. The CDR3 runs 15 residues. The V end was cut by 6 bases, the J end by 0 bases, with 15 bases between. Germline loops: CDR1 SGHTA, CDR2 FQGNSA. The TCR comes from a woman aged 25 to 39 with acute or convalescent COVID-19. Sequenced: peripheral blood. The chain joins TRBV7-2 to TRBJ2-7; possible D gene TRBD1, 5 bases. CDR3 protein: CASRDYRMSSYEQYF. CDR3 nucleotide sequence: TGTGCCAGCAGAGATTACAGGATGAGCTCCTACGAGCAGTACTTC.